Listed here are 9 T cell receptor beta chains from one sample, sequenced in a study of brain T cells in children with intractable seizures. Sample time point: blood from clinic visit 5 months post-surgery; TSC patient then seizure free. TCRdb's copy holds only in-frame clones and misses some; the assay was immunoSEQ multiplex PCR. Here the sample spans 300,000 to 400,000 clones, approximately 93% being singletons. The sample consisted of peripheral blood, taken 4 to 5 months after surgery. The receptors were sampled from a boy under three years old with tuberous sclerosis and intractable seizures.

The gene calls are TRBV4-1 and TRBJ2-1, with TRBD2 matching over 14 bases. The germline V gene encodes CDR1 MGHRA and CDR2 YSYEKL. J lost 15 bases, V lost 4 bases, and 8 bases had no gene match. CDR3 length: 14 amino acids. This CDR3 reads CASSPGLAGVEPFF. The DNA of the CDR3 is TGCGCCAGCAGCCCGGGACTAGCGGGAGTAGAACCGTTCTTC.

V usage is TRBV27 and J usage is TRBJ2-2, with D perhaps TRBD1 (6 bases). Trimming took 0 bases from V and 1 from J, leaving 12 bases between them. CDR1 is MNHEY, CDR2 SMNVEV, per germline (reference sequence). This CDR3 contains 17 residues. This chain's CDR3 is CASSLSTNRVNTGELFF. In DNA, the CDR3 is TGTGCCAGCAGTTTATCGACTAACAGGGTGAACACCGGGGAGCTGTTTTTT.

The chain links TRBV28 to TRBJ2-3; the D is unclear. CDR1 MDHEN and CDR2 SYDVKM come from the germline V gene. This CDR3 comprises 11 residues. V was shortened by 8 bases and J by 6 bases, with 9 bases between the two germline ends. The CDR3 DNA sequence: TGTGCCAGCCGCGACAAGGATACGCAGTATTTT. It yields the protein CASRDKDTQYF.

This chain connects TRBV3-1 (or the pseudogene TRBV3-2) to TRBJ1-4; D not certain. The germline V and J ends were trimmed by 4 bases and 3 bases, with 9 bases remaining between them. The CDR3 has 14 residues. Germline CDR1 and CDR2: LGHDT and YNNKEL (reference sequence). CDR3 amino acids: CASSLQRSNEKLFF. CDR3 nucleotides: TGTGCCAGCAGCCTCCAACGGTCTAATGAAAAACTGTTTTTT.

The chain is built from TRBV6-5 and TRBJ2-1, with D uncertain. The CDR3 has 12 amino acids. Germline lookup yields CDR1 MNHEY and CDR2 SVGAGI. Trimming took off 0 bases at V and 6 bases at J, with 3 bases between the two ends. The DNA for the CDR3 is TGTGCCAGCAGTTACTCGGGCAATGAGCAGTTCTTC. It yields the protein CASSYSGNEQFF.

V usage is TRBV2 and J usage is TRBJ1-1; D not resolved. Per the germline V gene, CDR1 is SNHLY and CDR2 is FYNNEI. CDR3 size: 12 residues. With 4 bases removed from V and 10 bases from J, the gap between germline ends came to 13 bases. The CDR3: CASSVLRIRAFF. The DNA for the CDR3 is TGTGCCAGCAGTGTTTTGAGGATCCGAGCTTTCTTT.

In nucleotides, the CDR3 is TGCAGCGTTGAATCGCCGGCGGGGGGGCAGTACTTC. It encodes CSVESPAGGQYF. The chain links TRBV29-1 to TRBJ2-7, with 8 bases matching TRBD2. Germline V CDR1 and CDR2: SQVTM, ANQGSEA. Losses at the gene ends were 2 bases for V and 9 bases for J; bases not matched to a gene: 6. This CDR3 comprises 12 residues.

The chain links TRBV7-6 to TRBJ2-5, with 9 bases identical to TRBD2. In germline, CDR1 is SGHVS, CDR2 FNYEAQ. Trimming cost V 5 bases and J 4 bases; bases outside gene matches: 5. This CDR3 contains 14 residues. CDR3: CASSRQTSGETQYF. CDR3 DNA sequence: TGTGCCAGCAGCCGGCAGACTAGCGGAGAGACCCAGTACTTC. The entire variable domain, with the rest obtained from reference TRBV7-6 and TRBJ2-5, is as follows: GAGVSQSPRYKVTKRGQDVALRCDPISGHVSLYWYRQALGQGPEFLTYFNYEAQQDKSGLPNDRFSAERPEGSISTLTIQRTEQRDSAMYRCASSRQTSGETQYFGPGTRLLVL.

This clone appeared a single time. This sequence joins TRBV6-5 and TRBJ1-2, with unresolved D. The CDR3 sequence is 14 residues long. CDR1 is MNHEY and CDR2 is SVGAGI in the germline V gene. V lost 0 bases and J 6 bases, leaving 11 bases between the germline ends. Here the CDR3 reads CASSYSAEINGYTF. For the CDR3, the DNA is TGTGCCAGCAGTTACTCAGCGGAAATTAATGGCTACACCTTC.